Following are 16 T cell receptor beta chains from one sample sequenced in a study of shared clonotypes between healthy human individuals. CD8 cells regarded as naive lacked CD45RO, were positively chosen for CCR7, and omitted terminally differentiated effector memory CD45RA+ cells. TCRdb's table, derived via immunoSEQ multiplex PCR, lists solely in-frame clones and lacks some. The repertoire consists of some 2 million clones, with 85% to 95% occurring once and the leading ten covering approximately 1%. The sequenced material came from naive CD8+ T cells sorted from blood. The receptors originated from a man aged 18 to 30 in good health.

Comment on this clone: The same CDR3 can be traced to other DNA sequences in this sample. This sequence joins TRBV10-2 and TRBJ2-7, with a possible D match to TRBD2 (5 bases). V lost 9 bases and J 3 bases, leaving 9 bases between the germline ends. The CDR3 totals 11 residues. Looked up from germline, CDR1 is WSHSY and CDR2 is SAAADI. The CDR3 coding sequence is TGCGCCAGTTCTAGCAGCTACGAGCAGTACTTC. This translates into CASSSSYEQYF.

The V and J genes are TRBV5-1 and TRBJ2-7; D ambiguous. Per germline, CDR1 SGHRS and CDR2 YFSETQ. The V and J ends lost 5 bases and 1 base respectively, with 13 bases between them. CDR3 size: 14 residues. CDR3: CASSYLDESYEQYF. The CDR3 DNA sequence: TGCGCCAGCAGTTATCTGGATGAGTCCTACGAGCAGTACTTC.

The rearrangement joins TRBV27 to TRBJ1-4; D unclear. V was shortened by 8 bases and J by 6 bases, with 10 bases between the two germline ends. The CDR3 is 12 residues long. Germline V gene data show CDR1 as MNHEY and CDR2 as SMNVEV (reference sequence). The CDR3 DNA reads TGTGCCAGCCGACACAGAGATGAAAAACTGTTTTTT. Translated, it gives CASRHRDEKLFF.

This clone was seen a single time. The rearrangement links TRBV27 to TRBJ2-5; 9 bases line up with TRBD1. This CDR3 region has 18 residues. The germline V gene encodes CDR1 MNHEY and CDR2 SMNVEV (reference sequence). V was clipped by 4 bases and J by 1 base; unmatched bases: 13. The CDR3 protein is CASSSRGTGWVGQETQYF. The CDR3 nucleotides are TGTGCCAGCAGTTCCCGCGGGACAGGGTGGGTAGGCCAAGAGACCCAGTACTTC.

This sequence joins TRBV27 and TRBJ2-2, with TRBD1 identical over 7 bases. CDR1 and CDR2 (germline): MNHEY, SMNVEV (reference sequence). CDR3 length equals 17 residues. The trim removed 1 base at V and 3 bases at J, leaving 8 bases unmatched. The CDR3 sequence is CASSLFTRQGHTGELFF. In DNA form, the CDR3 reads TGTGCCAGCAGTTTATTTACACGACAGGGTCACACCGGGGAGCTGTTTTTT.

The chain uses TRBV12-5 and TRBJ1-1; perhaps TRBD1 as D (5 bases). The length of the CDR3 is 13 residues. The V end was cut by 6 bases, the J end by 5 bases, with 13 bases between. In germline, CDR1 is LGHNT, CDR2 FRNRAP. The CDR3 region is CASGRDYRTEAFF. The CDR3 nucleotides are TGTGCTAGTGGCCGGGACTATAGGACTGAAGCTTTCTTT.

V usage is TRBV27 and J usage is TRBJ1-6; 7 nucleotides match TRBD1. This CDR3 has 17 residues. Germline assignment: CDR1 MNHEY and CDR2 SMNVEV (reference sequence). After removal of 1 base from V and 10 bases from J, the junction contained 13 bases not matched to a gene. This chain's CDR3 is CASSLFWEGALDSPLHF. The CDR3 DNA reads as TGTGCCAGCAGTTTATTTTGGGAGGGGGCGCTCGACTCACCCCTCCACTTT.

Regarding this clone: This sample also contains other DNA sequences that code for the same CDR3. The V gene is TRBV4-1, the J gene TRBJ2-7; 11 bases are a match to TRBD1. Germline V gene lookup returns CDR1 MGHRA and CDR2 YSYEKL. The CDR3 runs 16 residues. Trimming took 3 bases from V and 4 from J; bases not matched to a gene: 8. The CDR3 nucleotides are TGCGCCAGCAGCCAGGCCGGACAGGGGGCGTCGTACGAGCAGTACTTC. This gives the protein CASSQAGQGASYEQYF.

The rearrangement links TRBV6-5 to TRBJ2-1, with D hard to call. Germline V gene lookup returns CDR1 MNHEY and CDR2 SVGAGI. Trimming removed 4 bases at V and 0 bases at J, with 4 bases between. This CDR3 has 13 residues. The CDR3 coding sequence is TGTGCCAGCAGTTTAGCCTCCTACAATGAGCAGTTCTTC. Translated: CASSLASYNEQFF.

The V call is TRBV4-3, the J call TRBJ2-3, with TRBD1 matching over 7 bases. Germline lookup yields CDR1 LGHNA and CDR2 YSLEER. V trimming: 3 bases; J trimming: 3 bases; junction bases outside the gene matches: 12. This CDR3 has 17 residues. As DNA, the CDR3 is TGCGCCAGCAGCCAGGATTCGACAGGGATGGGAACAGATACGCAGTATTTT. As protein: CASSQDSTGMGTDTQYF.

This sequence joins TRBV5-4 and TRBJ1-4; D is ambiguous. Germline CDR1 reads SGHNT; CDR2 reads YYREEE (reference sequence). The CDR3 loop spans 13 amino acids. Trimming stripped 1 base from V and 3 bases from J, with 4 bases between. CDR3 in amino acids: CASSLPSNEKLFF. CDR3 coding DNA: TGTGCCAGCAGCTTGCCGTCTAATGAAAAACTGTTTTTT.

CDR3 region: CASTPSEVGGKEAFF. As DNA, the CDR3 is TGTGCCAGTACCCCAAGCGAGGTTGGCGGGAAAGAAGCTTTCTTT. This chain joins TRBV19 and TRBJ1-1; D is ambiguous. The V gene lost 7 bases and the J gene lost 8 bases, with 23 bases spanning the gap. CDR1 LNHDA and CDR2 SQIVND come from the germline V gene (reference sequence). The length of the CDR3 is 15 residues.

This chain uses TRBV27 with TRBJ2-2, with 7 bases matching TRBD1. The CDR3 totals 14 residues. V lost 7 bases to trimming and J lost 5 bases; unmatched junction nucleotides: 7. Germline V lookup: CDR1 MNHEY, CDR2 SMNVEV (reference sequence). The CDR3 protein is CASNPLQGTGELFF. The CDR3 coding sequence is TGTGCCAGCAACCCACTACAGGGGACCGGGGAGCTGTTTTTT.

The chain joins TRBV5-6 to TRBJ2-7, with D possibly matching TRBD1 (6 bases). This CDR3 is 12 amino acids long. Trimming pared 2 bases from V and 8 bases from J, leaving 11 bases between. Germline CDR1 reads SGHDT; CDR2 reads YYEEEE. The CDR3 DNA is TGTGCCAGCAGCTTCACAGGGCCCCAGCAGTACTTC. It translates to CASSFTGPQQYF.

The rearrangement links TRBV6-6 to TRBJ2-7; 10 nucleotides align to TRBD1. Germline loops: CDR1 MNHNY, CDR2 SVGAGI (reference sequence). The CDR3 has 15 residues. Losses at the gene ends were 2 bases for V and 3 bases for J; bases not matched to a gene: 4. The CDR3 region is CASSYGGQGNYEQYF. In DNA, the CDR3 is TGTGCCAGCAGTTACGGGGGACAGGGGAACTACGAGCAGTACTTC.

This rearrangement joins TRBV2 to TRBJ2-7; 11 bases map to TRBD1. The CDR3 is 13 residues long. J lost 6 bases, V lost 3 bases, and 1 base had no gene match. Germline V lookup: CDR1 SNHLY, CDR2 FYNNEI. Here the CDR3 reads CASSEDRGLEQYF. CDR3 DNA: TGTGCCAGCAGTGAGGACAGGGGGCTCGAGCAGTACTTC.